The entry below describes one T cell receptor beta chain. The antigen this receptor binds is unknown. It has no much larger one-base neighbor in the sample; base qualities were not kept. The sample belongs to a study of Graves' ophthalmopathy and Graves' hyperthyroidism (dated by TCRdb to the late 2010s). Concerning the study at large: Peripheral blood samples were taken at the time of initial diagnosis, before any treatment was given. The independent validation cohort included approximately 19 hyperthyroidism patients plus 17 patients who later progressed from hyperthyroidism to ophthalmopathy. In six hyperthyroidism patients, the T-cell repertoire of thyroid tissue was compared with the T-cell repertoire of blood. Following sample collection, hyperthyroidism patients were given methimazole at a starting dose of 30 mg daily, and ophthalmopathy patients were given high-dose intravenous methylprednisolone. To explore V-J signatures distinguishing ophthalmopathy from hyperthyroidism, a discovery set of some 100 patients (roughly 45 ophthalmopathy, around 55 stable hyperthyroidism) was enrolled. To tell Graves' ophthalmopathy apart from Graves' hyperthyroidism, and to predict which patients would progress to ophthalmopathy, the study relied on TCR beta repertoire signatures. In total, approximately 130 blood samples were TCR-sequenced: roughly 45 ophthalmopathy, approximately 80 hyperthyroidism and some 17 hyperthyroidism-to-ophthalmopathy patients.

For repertoire sequencing, the TCR beta CDR3 regions were amplified from RNA transcripts. The first round was an RT-PCR using HTBI primers with the Qiagen OneStep RT-PCR kit, and this first round was followed by a second-round multiplex PCR, then size selection and purification. The libraries underwent paired-end sequencing with 100 bp reads on an Illumina HiSeq2000. Turning to the authors' computational methods: SOAPnuke was used to process the reads, removing any read that contained adapters or uncalled bases, had a mean Phred below 15, or lacked an exact match to the constant primer or identifier. COPE v1.2.5 was used to merge the high-quality paired reads. Each unique nucleotide sequence was defined as a clonotype, and clonotypes were aligned to IMGT TRB V, D and J references with MiTCR v1.1. Analysis was restricted to V-J combinations with a frequency above 0.0001, which covered roughly 99% of repertoires. A TCR clonal expansion and chaos score per V-J combination was defined as the ratio of F50 clonal expansion to chaos observed in the TCRdist matrix. Welch's t-statistics and random forest were used to reduce features to more than ten V-J combinations, which were fed into a naive Bayes classifier. The Morisita-Horn index was used to measure how similar the thyroid and blood repertoires were. Through fastp at Q25 and MiXCR, TCRdb rebuilt clones from the public reads, retaining in-frame beta chains. Rows merge per CDR3 protein into single entries with the most common DNA and genes. The V and J calls, along with clone size, are taken from TCRdb and not from the paper's own processing. The sample records over 650,000 distinct CDR3 sequences, over 40% of which are singletons. The ten largest account for under 3.5% of the sample.

Overall results and qualifications from the work: Most of the expanded thyroid clonotypes with a frequency above 0.001 were also detected in blood, and it was suggested that the thyroid immune response may be reflected by blood repertoires. In validation, the model predicted ophthalmopathy progression with about 71% sensitivity and 72.22% specificity; about a dozen predicted patients were CT-confirmed with GO in a median of around 6.5 months. In cross-validation, the 13-signature model distinguished ophthalmopathy from stable hyperthyroidism with less than 90% sensitivity and about 81% specificity, while in the test set the corresponding values were about 80% and 75%. Sample size was not predetermined statistically, and investigators were not blinded to group allocation.

The CDR3 numbers 13 residues from cysteine through phenylalanine. Of all the DNA, just the CDR3 is kept, 39 bases in frame from base 1. Trimming at the junction amounts to 3 bases on V and 0 bases on J, and the germline ends lie 8 bases apart. Reading the germline V gene (reference sequence) gives CDR1 DFQATT and CDR2 SNEGSKA. The ophthalmopathy patients had moderately to severely active disease, with a Clinical Activity Score of 3 or higher, a NOSPECS grade of 4 or higher, and a disease duration of less than 3 months. Anyone with other autoimmune diseases, uncontrolled infections, pregnancy or lactation was excluded from the study. Diagnosis was based on clinical symptoms, serum thyroxine, TRAb, thyroid ultrasound and orbital computed tomography. Using Ficoll-Paque density gradient centrifugation, PBMCs were isolated from 9.5 to 10 ml of fresh peripheral blood. Trizol reagent was used to extract the total RNA, and its quality was then checked on an Agilent 2100 Bioanalyzer.

The sample was peripheral blood. This sequence was found in an adult man with Graves' ophthalmopathy. The chain is assembled from TRBV20-1 and TRBJ2-5, with the D gene too uncertain to name. At the DNA level, the sequence is TGCAGTGCTAGGGGGTCGTACCAAGAGACCCAGTACTTC. This encodes CSARGSYQETQYF.